A single sample gave rise to the 14 T cell receptor beta chains below, sequenced in a study of shared clonotypes between healthy human individuals. This table comes from immunoSEQ multiplex PCR, and its TCRdb copy is limited to in-frame clones, with some not included. The repertoire holds about 490,000 clones, with 70% to 80% as singletons. What was sequenced was PBMCs. These receptors all come from a woman aged 35 to 49 in good health. Some clones in this sample may be carry-over from other donors' samples.

As to this clone: A much larger clone is a single base away; this may be a read error. CDR3 protein: CAGSFAPPSTDTQYF. The CDR3 DNA follows: TGTGCCGGCAGCTTTGCCCCCCCTAGCACAGATACGCAGTATTTT. The chain recombines TRBV12-1 with TRBJ2-3; the table's D call TRBD2 went unverified against the DNA. TRBV12-1 is classified as a pseudogene. CDR3 length equals 15 residues.

V is TRBV5-1 and J is TRBJ1-6; possibly TRBD1 for D (6 bases). Trimming removed 5 bases at V and 1 base at J, with 10 bases between. This CDR3 comprises 15 residues. Germline assignment: CDR1 SGHRS and CDR2 YFSETQ. CDR3 bases: TGCGCCAGCAGGACACAGGGTTCCTATAATTCACCCCTCCACTTT. It is translated as CASRTQGSYNSPLHF. Full variable domain (rest looked up from reference TRBV5-1 and TRBJ1-6): KAGVTQTPRYLIKTRGQQVTLSCSPISGHRSVSWYQQTPGQGLQFLFEYFSETQRNKGNFPGRFSGRQFSNSRSEMNVSTLELGDSALYLCASRTQGSYNSPLHFGNGTRLTVT.

The rearrangement links TRBV2 to TRBJ2-2; no definite D call. Germline assignment: CDR1 SNHLY and CDR2 FYNNEI. Trimming took off 3 bases at V and 5 bases at J, with 7 bases between the two ends. There are 13 residues in the CDR3. This chain's CDR3 is CASSDTRTGELFF. For the CDR3, the DNA is TGTGCCAGCAGTGACACCCGGACCGGGGAGCTGTTTTTT.

The chain joins TRBV13 to TRBJ2-1, with D perhaps matching TRBD1 (5 bases). Germline V gene sequence: CDR1 PRHDT, CDR2 FYEKMQ (reference sequence). Trimming removed 2 bases at V and 6 bases at J, with 11 bases between. CDR3 length: 14 residues. The CDR3 spells CASSLRVRANEQFF. In nucleotides, the CDR3 is TGTGCCAGCAGCTTACGCGTCAGGGCCAATGAGCAGTTCTTC. Supplemented by reference TRBV13 and TRBJ2-1, the full variable domain reads AAGVIQSPRHLIKEKRETATLKCYPIPRHDTVYWYQQGPGQDPQFLISFYEKMQSDKGSIPDRFSAQQFSDYHSELNMSSLELGDSALYFCASSLRVRANEQFFGPGTRLTVL.

CDR3 sequence (DNA): TGTGCCAGCAGTTGGGGCGTGGGCCCAAACTATGGCTACACCTTC. This sequence encodes CASSWGVGPNYGYTF. V and J are TRBV27 and TRBJ1-2; maybe TRBD1 (5 bases). V lost 4 bases, J lost 2 bases, and 14 bases lay in between. Germline V gene sequence: CDR1 MNHEY, CDR2 SMNVEV (reference sequence). The CDR3 sequence is 15 residues long.

CDR3: CANVQNSNYGYTF. The CDR3, as DNA: TGTGCCAACGTGCAGAACTCTAACTATGGCTACACCTTC. V is TRBV2 and J is TRBJ1-2, with D hard to call. The CDR3 sequence is 13 residues long. V lost 10 bases, J lost 0 bases, and 12 bases lay in between. Germline CDR1 and CDR2: SNHLY and FYNNEI.

The rearrangement links TRBV19 to TRBJ2-5, with TRBD2 matching over 8 bases. The CDR3 sequence is 15 residues long. CDR1 is LNHDA, CDR2 SQIVND, per germline (reference sequence). Trimming cost V 5 bases and J 0 bases; bases outside gene matches: 5. CDR3 amino acids: CASSATRGDQETQYF. CDR3 bases: TGTGCCAGTAGTGCCACGCGGGGGGACCAAGAGACCCAGTACTTC.

V gene TRBV4-1 combines with J gene TRBJ1-1, with a possible D match to TRBD1 (5 bases). This CDR3 region has 14 residues. V was clipped by 4 bases and J by 6 bases, with 15 bases between them. The germline V gene has CDR1 MGHRA and CDR2 YSYEKL. The CDR3 DNA follows: TGCGCCAGCAGCCCCAGACGGGGGAGCCCTGAAGCTTTCTTT. It specifies CASSPRRGSPEAFF.

The rearrangement joins TRBV18 to TRBJ2-1, with D perhaps being TRBD1 or TRBD2 (5 bases each). V was shortened by 1 base and J by 5 bases, with 12 bases between the two germline ends. The CDR3 has 15 residues. Per the germline V gene, CDR1 is KGHSH and CDR2 is LQKENI. The CDR3 DNA is TGTGCCAGCTCACCACGGGGGTCGTGGGACAATGAGCAGTTCTTC. It specifies CASSPRGSWDNEQFF.

This chain uses TRBV27 with TRBJ2-7; 8 bases line up with TRBD2. With V trimmed by 5 bases and J by 2 bases, 17 bases remained unmatched. Germline V gene lookup returns CDR1 MNHEY and CDR2 SMNVEV (reference sequence). This CDR3 spans 18 amino acids. CDR3 nucleotides: TGTGCCAGCAGTCCCCGACTAGCGCGGGAGGTAGGCCCCTACGAGCAGTACTTC. Translating it yields CASSPRLAREVGPYEQYF.

This clone has only a few counts. CDR3 DNA: TGTGCCAGCGGCCCAGGGTGGAACACTGAAGCTTTCTTT. Protein sequence: CASGPGWNTEAFF. The V gene is TRBV11-2, the J gene TRBJ1-1, with a tentative D call TRBD1 (5 bases). CDR3 length: 13 amino acids. Trimming took off 8 bases at V and 1 base at J, with 11 bases between the two ends. Per the germline V gene, CDR1 is SGHAT and CDR2 is FQNNGV.

The chain employs TRBV5-6 and TRBJ2-7; 13 nucleotides match TRBD2. V shed 1 base, J shed 7 bases, and the junction held 5 bases outside the gene matches. The germline CDR1 and CDR2 sequences are SGHDT and YYEEEE. The length of the CDR3 is 15 residues. CDR3 in amino acids: CASSLWTSGRDEQYF. As DNA, the CDR3 is TGTGCCAGCAGCTTGTGGACTAGCGGGAGAGATGAGCAGTACTTC. The full variable domain, completed using reference TRBV5-6 and TRBJ2-7, is DAGVTQSPTHLIKTRGQQVTLRCSPKSGHDTVSWYQQALGQGPQFIFQYYEEEERQRGNFPDRFSGHQFPNYSSELNVNALLLGDSALYLCASSLWTSGRDEQYFGPGTRLTVT.

V gene TRBV7-3 combines with J gene TRBJ2-1; D perhaps matches TRBD2 (5 bases). This CDR3 comprises 14 residues. CDR1 and CDR2 from the germline V gene are SGHTA and FQGTGA. Trimming shortened V by 5 bases and J by 5 bases, and 13 bases separated the two germline ends. The chain's CDR3 is CASSLPAVNNEQFF. CDR3 DNA: TGTGCCAGCAGCCTCCCAGCGGTAAACAATGAGCAGTTCTTC.

Here the CDR3 DNA reads TGTGCCAGCAGCCCCAGGTGGGGACTAGCGGGAGGGGACACAGATACGCAGTATTTT. This translates into CASSPRWGLAGGDTDTQYF. This rearrangement joins TRBV4-2 to TRBJ2-3, with 16 positions matching TRBD2. J was trimmed by 2 bases and V by 4 bases; bases with no gene match: 9. CDR3 length: 19 residues. Germline V gene lookup returns CDR1 LGHNA and CDR2 YNFKEQ.